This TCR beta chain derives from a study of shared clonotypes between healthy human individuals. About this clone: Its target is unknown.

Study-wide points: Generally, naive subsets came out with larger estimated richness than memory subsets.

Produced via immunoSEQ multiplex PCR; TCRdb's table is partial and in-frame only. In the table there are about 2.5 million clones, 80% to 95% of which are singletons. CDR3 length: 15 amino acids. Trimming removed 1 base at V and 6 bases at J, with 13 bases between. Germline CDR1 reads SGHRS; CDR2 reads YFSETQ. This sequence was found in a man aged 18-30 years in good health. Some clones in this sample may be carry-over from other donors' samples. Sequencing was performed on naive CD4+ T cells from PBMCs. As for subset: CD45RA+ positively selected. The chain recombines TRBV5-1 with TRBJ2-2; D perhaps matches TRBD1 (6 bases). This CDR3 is CASSLSGTTAGELFF. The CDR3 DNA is TGCGCCAGCAGCTTGTCCGGGACAACTGCCGGGGAGCTGTTTTTT.